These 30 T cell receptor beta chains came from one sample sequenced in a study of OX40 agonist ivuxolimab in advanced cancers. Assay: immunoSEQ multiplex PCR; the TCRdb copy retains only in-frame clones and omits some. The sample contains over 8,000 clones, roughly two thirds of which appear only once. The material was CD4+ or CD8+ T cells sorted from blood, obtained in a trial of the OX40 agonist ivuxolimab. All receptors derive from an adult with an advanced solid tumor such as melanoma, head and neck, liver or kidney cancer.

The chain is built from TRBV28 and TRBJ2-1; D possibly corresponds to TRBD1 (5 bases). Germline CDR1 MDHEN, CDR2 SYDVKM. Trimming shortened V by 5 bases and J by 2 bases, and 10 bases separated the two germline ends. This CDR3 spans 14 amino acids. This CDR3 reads CASSPSTAYNEQFF. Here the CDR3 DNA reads TGTGCCAGCAGTCCGTCGACAGCCTACAATGAGCAGTTCTTC.

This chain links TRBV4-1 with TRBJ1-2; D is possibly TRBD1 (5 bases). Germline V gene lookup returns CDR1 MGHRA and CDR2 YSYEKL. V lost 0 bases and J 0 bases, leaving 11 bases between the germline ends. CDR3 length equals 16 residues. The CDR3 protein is CASSQDRQPANYGYTF. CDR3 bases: TGCGCCAGCAGCCAAGATCGACAGCCAGCTAACTATGGCTACACCTTC.

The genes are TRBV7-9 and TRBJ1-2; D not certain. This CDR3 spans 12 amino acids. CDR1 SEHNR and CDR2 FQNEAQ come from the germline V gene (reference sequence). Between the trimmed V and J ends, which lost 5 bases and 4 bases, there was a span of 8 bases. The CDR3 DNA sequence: TGTGCCAGCAGCCTAGTTTCCTATGGCTACACCTTC. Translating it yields CASSLVSYGYTF.

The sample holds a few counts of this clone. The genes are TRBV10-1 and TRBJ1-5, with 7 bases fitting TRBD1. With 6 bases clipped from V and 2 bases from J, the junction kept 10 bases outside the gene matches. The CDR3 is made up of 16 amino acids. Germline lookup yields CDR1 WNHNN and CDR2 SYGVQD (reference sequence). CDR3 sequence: CASSEQGRFGNQPQHF. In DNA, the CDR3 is TGCGCCAGCAGCGAACAGGGGAGATTTGGCAATCAGCCCCAGCATTTT.

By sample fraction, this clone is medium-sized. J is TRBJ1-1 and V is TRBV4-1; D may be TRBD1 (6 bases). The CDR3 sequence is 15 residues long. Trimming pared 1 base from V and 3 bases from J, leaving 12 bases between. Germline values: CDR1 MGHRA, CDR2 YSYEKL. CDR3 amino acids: CASSQVGGIDTEAFF. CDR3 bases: TGCGCCAGCAGCCAAGTGGGGGGCATCGACACTGAAGCTTTCTTT.

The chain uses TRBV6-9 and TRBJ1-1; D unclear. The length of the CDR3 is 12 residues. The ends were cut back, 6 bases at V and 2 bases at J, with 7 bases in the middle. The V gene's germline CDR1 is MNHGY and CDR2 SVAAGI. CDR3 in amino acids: CASSPGNTEAFF. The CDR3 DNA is TGTGCCAGCAGCCCAGGAAACACTGAAGCTTTCTTT.

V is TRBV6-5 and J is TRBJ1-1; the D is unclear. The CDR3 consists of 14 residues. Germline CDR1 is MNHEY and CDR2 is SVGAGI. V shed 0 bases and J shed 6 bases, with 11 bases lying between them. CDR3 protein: CASSYSSWVSEAFF. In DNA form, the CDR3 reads TGTGCCAGCAGTTACTCGAGCTGGGTCTCTGAAGCTTTCTTT.

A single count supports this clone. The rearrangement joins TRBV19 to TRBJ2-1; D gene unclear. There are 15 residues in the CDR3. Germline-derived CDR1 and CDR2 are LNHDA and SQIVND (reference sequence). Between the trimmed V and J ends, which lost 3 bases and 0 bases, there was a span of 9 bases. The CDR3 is CASSIVLSSYNEQFF. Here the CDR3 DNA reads TGTGCCAGTAGTATCGTCCTAAGCTCCTACAATGAGCAGTTCTTC. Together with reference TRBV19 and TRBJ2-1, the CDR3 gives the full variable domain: DGGITQSPKYLFRKEGQNVTLSCEQNLNHDAMYWYRQDPGQGLRLIYYSQIVNDFQKGDIAEGYSVSREKKESFPLTVTSAQKNPTAFYLCASSIVLSSYNEQFFGPGTRLTVL.

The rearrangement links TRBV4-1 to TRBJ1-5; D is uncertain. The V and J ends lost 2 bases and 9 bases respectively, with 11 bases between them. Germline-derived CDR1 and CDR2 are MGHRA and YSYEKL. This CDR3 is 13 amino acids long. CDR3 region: CASSQKSQWPQHF. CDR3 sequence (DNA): TGCGCCAGCAGCCAAAAAAGTCAATGGCCCCAGCATTTT.

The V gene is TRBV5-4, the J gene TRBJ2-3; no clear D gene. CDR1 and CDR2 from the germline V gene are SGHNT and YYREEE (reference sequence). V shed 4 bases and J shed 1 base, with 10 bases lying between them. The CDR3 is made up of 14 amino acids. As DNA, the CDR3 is TGTGCCAGCAGCCTCGAGTTGGGCACAGATACGCAGTATTTT. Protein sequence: CASSLELGTDTQYF.

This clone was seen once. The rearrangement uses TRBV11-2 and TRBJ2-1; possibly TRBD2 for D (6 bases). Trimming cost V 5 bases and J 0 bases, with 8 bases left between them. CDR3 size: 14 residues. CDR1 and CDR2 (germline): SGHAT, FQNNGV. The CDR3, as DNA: TGTGCCAGCAGCCTGCGGGACTCCTACAATGAGCAGTTCTTC. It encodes CASSLRDSYNEQFF.

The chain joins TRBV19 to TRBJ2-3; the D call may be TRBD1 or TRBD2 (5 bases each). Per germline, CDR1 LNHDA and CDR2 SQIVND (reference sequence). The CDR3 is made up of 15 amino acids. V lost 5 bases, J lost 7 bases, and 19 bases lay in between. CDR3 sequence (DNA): TGTGCCAGTAGTTTACTAGGGACCCCACAAAATACGCAGTATTTT. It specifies CASSLLGTPQNTQYF.

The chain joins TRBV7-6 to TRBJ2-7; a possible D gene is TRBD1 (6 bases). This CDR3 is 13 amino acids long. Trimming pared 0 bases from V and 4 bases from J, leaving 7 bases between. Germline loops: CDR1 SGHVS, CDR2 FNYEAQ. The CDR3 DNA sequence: TGTGCCAGCAGCTTAGCGACAGGTTACGAGCAGTACTTC. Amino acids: CASSLATGYEQYF.

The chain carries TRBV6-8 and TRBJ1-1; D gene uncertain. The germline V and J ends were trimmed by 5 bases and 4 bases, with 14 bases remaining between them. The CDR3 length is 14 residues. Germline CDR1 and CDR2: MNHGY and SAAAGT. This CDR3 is CASSGGTRATEAFF. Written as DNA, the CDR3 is TGTGCCAGCAGTGGAGGTACAAGGGCCACTGAAGCTTTCTTT.

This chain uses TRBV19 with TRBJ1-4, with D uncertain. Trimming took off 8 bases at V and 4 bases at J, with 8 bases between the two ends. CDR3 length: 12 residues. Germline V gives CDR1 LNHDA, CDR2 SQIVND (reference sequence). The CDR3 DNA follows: TGTGCCAGTCTTGGGAGTAATGAAAAACTGTTTTTT. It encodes CASLGSNEKLFF.

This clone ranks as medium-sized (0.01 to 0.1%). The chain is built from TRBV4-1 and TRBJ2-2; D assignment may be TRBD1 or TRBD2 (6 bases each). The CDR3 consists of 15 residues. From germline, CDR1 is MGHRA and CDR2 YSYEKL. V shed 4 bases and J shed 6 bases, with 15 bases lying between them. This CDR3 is CASSPIGGISGELFF. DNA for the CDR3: TGCGCCAGCAGCCCAATAGGGGGGATTTCCGGGGAGCTGTTTTTT.

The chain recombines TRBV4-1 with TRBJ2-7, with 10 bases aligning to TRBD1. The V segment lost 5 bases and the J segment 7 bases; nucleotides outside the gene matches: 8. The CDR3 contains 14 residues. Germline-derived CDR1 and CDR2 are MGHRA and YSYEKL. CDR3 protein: CASSWDRGSVEQYF. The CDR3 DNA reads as TGCGCCAGCAGCTGGGACAGGGGATCCGTGGAGCAGTACTTC.

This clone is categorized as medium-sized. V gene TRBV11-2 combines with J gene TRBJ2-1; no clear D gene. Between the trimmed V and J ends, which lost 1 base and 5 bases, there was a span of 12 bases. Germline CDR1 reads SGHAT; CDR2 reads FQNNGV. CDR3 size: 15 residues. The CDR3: CASSLAVGLNNEQFF. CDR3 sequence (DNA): TGTGCCAGCAGCTTAGCGGTAGGTTTAAACAATGAGCAGTTCTTC.

The chain's CDR3 is CSVRQGGGSYEQYF. The CDR3 nucleotides read TGCAGCGTTAGACAGGGAGGGGGCTCCTACGAGCAGTACTTC. The chain joins TRBV29-1 to TRBJ2-7, with D perhaps given as TRBD1 or TRBD2 (7 bases each). The CDR3 length is 14 residues. Trimming took off 5 bases at V and 0 bases at J, with 14 bases between the two ends. CDR1 is SQVTM and CDR2 is ANQGSEA in the germline V gene.

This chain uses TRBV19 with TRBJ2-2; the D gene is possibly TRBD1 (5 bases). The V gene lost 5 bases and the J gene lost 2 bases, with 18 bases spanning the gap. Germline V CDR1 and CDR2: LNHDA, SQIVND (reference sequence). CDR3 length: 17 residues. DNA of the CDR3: TGTGCCAGTAGTCCTACCCTGTGGCAGGGAAACACCGGGGAGCTGTTTTTT. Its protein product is CASSPTLWQGNTGELFF. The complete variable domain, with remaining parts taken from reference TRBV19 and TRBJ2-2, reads DGGITQSPKYLFRKEGQNVTLSCEQNLNHDAMYWYRQDPGQGLRLIYYSQIVNDFQKGDIAEGYSVSREKKESFPLTVTSAQKNPTAFYLCASSPTLWQGNTGELFFGEGSRLTVL.

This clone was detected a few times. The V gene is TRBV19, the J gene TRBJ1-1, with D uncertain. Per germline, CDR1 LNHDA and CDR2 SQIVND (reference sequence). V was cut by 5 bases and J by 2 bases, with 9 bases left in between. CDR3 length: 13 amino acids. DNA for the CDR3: TGTGCCAGTAGTGGCCCCAGAAACACTGAAGCTTTCTTT. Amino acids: CASSGPRNTEAFF.

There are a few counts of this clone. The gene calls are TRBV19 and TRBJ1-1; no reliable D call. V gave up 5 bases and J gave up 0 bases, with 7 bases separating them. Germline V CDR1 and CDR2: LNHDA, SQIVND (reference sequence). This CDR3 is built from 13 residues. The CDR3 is CASSFGMNTEAFF. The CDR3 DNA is TGTGCCAGTAGTTTCGGGATGAACACTGAAGCTTTCTTT.

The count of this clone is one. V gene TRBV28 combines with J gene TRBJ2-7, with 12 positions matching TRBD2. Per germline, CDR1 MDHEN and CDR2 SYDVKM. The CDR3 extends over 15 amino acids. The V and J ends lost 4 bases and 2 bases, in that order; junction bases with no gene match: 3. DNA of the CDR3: TGTGCCAGCAGTTCCGGACTAGCGGGACCCTACGAGCAGTACTTC. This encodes CASSSGLAGPYEQYF.

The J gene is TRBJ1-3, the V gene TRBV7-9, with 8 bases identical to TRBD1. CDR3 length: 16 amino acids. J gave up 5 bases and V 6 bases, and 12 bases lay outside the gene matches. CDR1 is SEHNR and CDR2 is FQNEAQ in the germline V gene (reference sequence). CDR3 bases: TGTGCCAGCAGTTCCATAGGTACAGGGGGAAGAAACACCATATATTTT. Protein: CASSSIGTGGRNTIYF.

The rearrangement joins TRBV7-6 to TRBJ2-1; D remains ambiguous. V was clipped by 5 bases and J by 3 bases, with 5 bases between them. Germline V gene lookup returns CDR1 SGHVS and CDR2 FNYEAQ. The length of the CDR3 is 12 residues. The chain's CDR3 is CASSPNYNEQFF. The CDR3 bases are TGTGCCAGCAGCCCCAACTACAATGAGCAGTTCTTC. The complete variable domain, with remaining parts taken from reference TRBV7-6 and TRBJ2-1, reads GAGVSQSPRYKVTKRGQDVALRCDPISGHVSLYWYRQALGQGPEFLTYFNYEAQQDKSGLPNDRFSAERPEGSISTLTIQRTEQRDSAMYRCASSPNYNEQFFGPGTRLTVL.

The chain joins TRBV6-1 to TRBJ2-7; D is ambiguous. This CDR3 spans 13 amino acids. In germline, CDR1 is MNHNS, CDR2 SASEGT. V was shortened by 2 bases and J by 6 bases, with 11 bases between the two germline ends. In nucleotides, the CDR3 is TGTGCCAGCAGTGAAATAAGGGCTGGCGAGCAGTACTTC. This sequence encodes CASSEIRAGEQYF.

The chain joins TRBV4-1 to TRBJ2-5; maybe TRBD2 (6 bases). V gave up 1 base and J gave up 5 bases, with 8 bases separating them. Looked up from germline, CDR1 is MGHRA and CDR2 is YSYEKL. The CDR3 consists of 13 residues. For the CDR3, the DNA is TGCGCCAGCAGCCAAGTCCGGGGGGAGACCCAGTACTTC. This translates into CASSQVRGETQYF.

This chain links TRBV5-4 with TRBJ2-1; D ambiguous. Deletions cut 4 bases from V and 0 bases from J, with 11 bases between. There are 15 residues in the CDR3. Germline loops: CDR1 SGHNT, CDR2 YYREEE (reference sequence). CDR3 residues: CASSLLTSSYNEQFF. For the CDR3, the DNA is TGTGCCAGCAGCCTTTTGACGAGCTCCTACAATGAGCAGTTCTTC.

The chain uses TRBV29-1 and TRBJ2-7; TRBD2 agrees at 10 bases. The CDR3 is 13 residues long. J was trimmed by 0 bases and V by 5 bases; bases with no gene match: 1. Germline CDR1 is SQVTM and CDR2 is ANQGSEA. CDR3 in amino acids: CSVLAGDSYEQYF. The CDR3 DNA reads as TGCAGCGTTCTAGCGGGGGACTCCTACGAGCAGTACTTC.

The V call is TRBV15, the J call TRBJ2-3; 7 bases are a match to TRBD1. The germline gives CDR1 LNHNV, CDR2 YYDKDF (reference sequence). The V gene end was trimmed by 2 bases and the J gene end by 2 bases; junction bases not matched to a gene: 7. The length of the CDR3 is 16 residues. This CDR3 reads CATSRYRDSSTDTQYF. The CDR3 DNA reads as TGTGCCACCAGCAGATACCGGGACAGCTCCACAGATACGCAGTATTTT.